This entry features one TCR beta chain sequence. These data are taken from a study of shared T cell receptors in the human thymus. Assay: immunoSEQ multiplex PCR; the TCRdb copy retains only in-frame clones and omits some. The table has roughly 560,000 clones, around 78% seen once; the top ten hold around 0.013%. V was pared by 5 bases and J by 5 bases, with 13 bases of the junction left unmatched. Germline V gene data show CDR1 as SGHDT and CDR2 as YYEEEE. CDR3 length: 17 amino acids. This sample also appeared in a second study, on human thymus T cells. That publication notes: Healthy Finnish infants undergoing corrective surgery for congenital heart defects were the donors. Corrective cardiac operations yielded the resected thymus tissue. In thymic and blood repertoires alike, V and J usage looked biased. Thymic repertoires of unrelated individuals were reported in related research to overlap highly.

The chain links TRBV5-6 to TRBJ2-2; 9 nucleotides align to TRBD1. The TCR comes from a boy younger than two with a congenital heart defect. The specimen was thymocytes. The CDR3 bases are TGTGCCAGCAGTTTTCCCCCGGGACAGGGAAGGACCGGGGAGCTGTTTTTT. Translation gives CASSFPPGQGRTGELFF. Based on the CDR3 plus reference TRBV5-6 and TRBJ2-2, the full variable domain is DAGVTQSPTHLIKTRGQQVTLRCSPKSGHDTVSWYQQALGQGPQFIFQYYEEEERQRGNFPDRFSGHQFPNYSSELNVNALLLGDSALYLCASSFPPGQGRTGELFFGEGSRLTVL.